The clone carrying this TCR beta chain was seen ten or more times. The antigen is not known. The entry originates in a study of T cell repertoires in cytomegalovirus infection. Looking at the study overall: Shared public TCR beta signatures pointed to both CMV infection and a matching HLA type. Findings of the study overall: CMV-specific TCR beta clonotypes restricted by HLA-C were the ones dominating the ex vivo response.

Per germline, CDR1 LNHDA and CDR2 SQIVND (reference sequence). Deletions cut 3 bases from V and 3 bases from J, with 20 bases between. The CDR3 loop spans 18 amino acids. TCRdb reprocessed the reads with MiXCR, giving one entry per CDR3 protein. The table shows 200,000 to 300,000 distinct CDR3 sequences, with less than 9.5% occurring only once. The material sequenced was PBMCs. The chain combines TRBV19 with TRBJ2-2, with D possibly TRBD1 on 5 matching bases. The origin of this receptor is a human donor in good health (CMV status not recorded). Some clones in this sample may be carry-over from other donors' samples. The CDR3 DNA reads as TGTGCCAGTAGTATGGGGCAGTTCAGAACCGTGGACACCGGGGAGCTGTTTTTT. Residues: CASSMGQFRTVDTGELFF.